The table lists the clone carrying this T cell receptor (beta chain) with a few counts. The V gene lost 3 bases and the J gene lost 2 bases, with 8 bases spanning the gap. Germline V gene data show CDR1 as SNHLY and CDR2 as FYNNEI. This CDR3 region has 13 residues. Per the study methods: Cell counts per sample came from amplifying reference gene primers. The repertoire was sequenced with immunoSEQ multiplex PCR; TCRdb's copy has only in-frame clones and lacks some. That table is the source of V, J and clone size, and D and trimming were worked out from the DNA. The sample consists of a few hundred thousand clones, around four fifths of them appearing once. The entry originates in a study of blood T cell repertoires in COVID-19. Turning to the study itself: The study drew acute and convalescent COVID-19 samples from the United States, Italy and Spain. Sources were T cells, B-cell-depleted T cells, or PBMCs; the material itself was cDNA or gDNA.

Sequencing was performed on peripheral blood. The sequence derives from a woman in her forties or fifties with acute or convalescent COVID-19. This rearrangement joins TRBV2 to TRBJ2-7; possibly TRBD1 for D (5 bases). CDR3 region: CASSEGRAYEQYF. Here the CDR3 DNA reads TGTGCCAGCAGTGAGGGCAGGGCCTACGAGCAGTACTTC. The full variable domain, completed using reference TRBV2 and TRBJ2-7, is EPEVTQTPSHQVTQMGQEVILRCVPISNHLYFYWYRQILGQKVEFLVSFYNNEISEKSEIFDDQFSVERPDGSNFTLKIRSTKLEDSAMYFCASSEGRAYEQYFGPGTRLTVT.